The clone carrying this T cell receptor (beta chain) was detected a few times. Preparation of the TCRbeta library used unique molecular identifiers. TCRdb fed the PCR reads into MiXCR, producing one record per CDR3 protein. The table records approximately 270,000 distinct CDR3 sequences, 9.9% of them present only once. The source of the sample is a study of T-cell reconstitution after alpha-beta-depleted transplantation in children. Trimming pared 2 bases from V and 4 bases from J, leaving 4 bases between. This CDR3 has 12 amino acids. The receptor was isolated from a human donor who donated a stem cell graft to a child with SCID. J is TRBJ2-3 and V is TRBV12-3 or TRBV12-4, with unresolved D. Source: PBMCs from the stem cell graft donor, taken from the stem cell graft. This CDR3 reads CASSLKSDTQYF. The CDR3 region has the DNA TGTGCCAGCAGTTTAAAGTCAGATACGCAGTATTTT.